This T cell receptor (beta chain) was recovered during a study of blood T cell repertoires in COVID-19. Study as a whole: Researchers got acute and convalescent COVID-19 samples from the United States, Italy and Spain. Nucleic acid was either cDNA or gDNA, and it came from T cells, B-cell-depleted T cells, or PBMCs.

Methods used by the authors: From reference gene primer amplification, estimates of nucleated cell counts were derived. The repertoire was sequenced with immunoSEQ multiplex PCR; TCRdb's copy has only in-frame clones and lacks some. D and trimming were read from the DNA, whereas the V and J calls and clone size are those reported in that table. The data show hundreds of thousands of clones, 70% to 90% seen once. V was pared by 5 bases and J by 4 bases, with 11 bases of the junction left unmatched. Germline CDR1 and CDR2: MNHNY and SVGAGI (reference sequence). This CDR3 is built from 15 residues. The specimen was peripheral blood. The source is a man in his forties or fifties with acute or convalescent COVID-19. The chain links TRBV6-6 to TRBJ2-7; 7 nucleotides agree with TRBD1. CDR3 sequence (DNA): TGTGCCAGCAGTCTAGGGACAGCAGGCGGATACGAGCAGTACTTC. It is translated as CASSLGTAGGYEQYF.